This entry lists 31 T cell receptor beta chains sequenced from one sample in a study of blood T cell repertoires in COVID-19. Method: immunoSEQ multiplex PCR; TCRdb's copy keeps in-frame clones and lacks some. This table has 200,000 to 250,000 clones, around 80% appearing once. Sequenced: peripheral blood. These receptors came from a man aged 50 or older with active or convalescent COVID-19.

The chain has TRBV19 and TRBJ2-1, with 11 bases fitting TRBD1. Germline loops: CDR1 LNHDA, CDR2 SQIVND (reference sequence). The CDR3 is made up of 14 amino acids. The junction had 9 bases not matched to a gene; V was cut back by 10 bases and J by 7 bases. CDR3 residues: CATGDRGLKNEQFF. CDR3 DNA: TGTGCCACCGGGGACAGGGGGTTGAAGAATGAGCAGTTCTTC.

The chain uses TRBV7-9 and TRBJ2-1, with D possibly TRBD1 on 5 matching bases. The CDR3 runs 14 residues. Germline V CDR1 and CDR2: SEHNR, FQNEAQ (reference sequence). V lost 5 bases and J lost 7, with 15 bases in between. CDR3 loop: CASSRETEINEQFF. The CDR3 nucleotides are TGTGCCAGCAGCCGAGAGACAGAGATAAATGAGCAGTTCTTC.

Note on this clone: Without the conserved terminal phenylalanine or tryptophan, this CDR3 likely stems from a read error. No DNA is shown, since the ends of the CDR3 on it are uncertain; the CDR3 is the one TCRdb lists. The V call is TRBV19, the J call TRBJ1-1; the table's TRBD1 call for D was not verified on the DNA. The CDR3 region is 13 residues in length, termini included. Germline-derived CDR1 and CDR2 are LNHDA and SQIVND (reference sequence). This CDR3 is CASSMQDRGRWTS.

The J gene is TRBJ1-1, the V gene TRBV27; 8 nucleotides match TRBD1. Germline V gives CDR1 MNHEY, CDR2 SMNVEV (reference sequence). The CDR3 has 15 residues. Germline trimming cut 5 bases from V and 4 bases from J; bases unmatched to any gene: 9. The CDR3 is CASSRSTGVTTEAFF. In DNA form, the CDR3 reads TGTGCCAGCAGTCGATCGACAGGGGTTACCACTGAAGCTTTCTTT.

V usage is TRBV12-3 or TRBV12-4 and J usage is TRBJ1-1; unclear D gene. The V end was cut by 7 bases, the J end by 4 bases, with 4 bases between. The CDR3 runs 10 residues. Written as DNA, the CDR3 is TGTGCCAGCACCCGCACTGAAGCTTTCTTT. Translating it yields CASTRTEAFF.

The chain is built from TRBV28 and TRBJ1-2; D gene unclear. V was cut by 2 bases and J by 2 bases, with 3 bases left in between. Germline CDR1 reads MDHEN; CDR2 reads SYDVKM. CDR3 length equals 12 residues. The CDR3 coding sequence is TGTGCCAGCAGTTTACGGAACTATGGCTACACCTTC. Its translation: CASSLRNYGYTF.

The V call is TRBV7-2, the J call TRBJ1-3; D uncertain. In germline, CDR1 is SGHTA, CDR2 FQGNSA. V lost 5 bases to trimming and J lost 4 bases, with 9 bases between them. This CDR3 comprises 13 residues. Written as DNA, the CDR3 is TGTGCCAGCAGCCCTATGCGGGGAAACACCATATATTTT. Its protein is CASSPMRGNTIYF.

Here the CDR3 reads CASSPRAGASEQYF. The CDR3 coding sequence is TGTGCCAGCAGCCCCCGAGCGGGAGCTTCCGAGCAGTACTTC. The chain joins TRBV7-6 to TRBJ2-7, with TRBD2 identical over 8 bases. The germline CDR1 and CDR2 sequences are SGHVS and FNYEAQ. The J segment lost 6 bases and the V segment lost 5 bases, leaving 9 bases of the junction unmatched. The CDR3 totals 14 residues. Supplemented by reference TRBV7-6 and TRBJ2-7, the full variable domain reads GAGVSQSPRYKVTKRGQDVALRCDPISGHVSLYWYRQALGQGPEFLTYFNYEAQQDKSGLPNDRFSAERPEGSISTLTIQRTEQRDSAMYRCASSPRAGASEQYFGPGTRLTVT.

V is TRBV6-1 and J is TRBJ1-6; maybe TRBD1 (6 bases). Trimming took 3 bases from V and 11 from J, leaving 17 bases between them. Germline CDR1 reads MNHNS; CDR2 reads SASEGT. The CDR3 is 15 amino acids. The CDR3 DNA reads as TGTGCCAGCAGTGACGGGGCTACAGGGTATGCACCCCTCCACTTT. Amino acid sequence: CASSDGATGYAPLHF.

This chain joins TRBV19 and TRBJ1-2; 8 bases map to TRBD1. This CDR3 comprises 16 residues. The junction had 8 bases not matched to a gene; V was cut back by 3 bases and J by 2 bases. CDR1 is LNHDA, CDR2 SQIVND, per germline (reference sequence). The CDR3 region is CASSINRGGLNYGYTF. The CDR3 bases are TGTGCCAGTAGTATCAACAGGGGGGGGCTGAACTATGGCTACACCTTC.

This clone was found once. J is TRBJ2-5 and V is TRBV5-1, with a weak D call TRBD1 (5 bases). V dropped 6 bases and J dropped 1 base, with 7 bases sitting between them. The CDR3 has 12 residues. Germline V CDR1 and CDR2: SGHRS, YFSETQ. The CDR3 is CASTGFQETQYF. The CDR3 coding sequence is TGCGCCAGCACAGGGTTCCAAGAGACCCAGTACTTC.

V gene TRBV6-4 combines with J gene TRBJ2-1; possibly TRBD2 for D (6 bases). The germline V and J ends were trimmed by 0 bases and 2 bases, with 11 bases remaining between them. CDR3 size: 16 residues. CDR1 is MRHNA and CDR2 is SNTAGT in the germline V gene. This chain's CDR3 is CASSDSGAGPYNEQFF. The CDR3, as DNA: TGTGCCAGCAGTGACTCGGGTGCGGGGCCCTACAATGAGCAGTTCTTC.

The rearrangement joins TRBV18 to TRBJ2-2; D not certain. The CDR3 is made up of 15 amino acids. CDR1 is KGHSH, CDR2 LQKENI, per germline. The V end was cut by 3 bases, the J end by 0 bases, with 8 bases between. The CDR3 nucleotides are TGTGCCAGCTCACCGGTCCTATCGAACACCGGGGAGCTGTTTTTT. Translated: CASSPVLSNTGELFF. The variable domain in full, with the rest retrieved from reference TRBV18 and TRBJ2-2, is NAGVMQNPRHLVRRRGQEARLRCSPMKGHSHVYWYRQLPEEGLKFMVYLQKENIIDESGMPKERFSAEFPKEGPSILRIQQVVRGDSAAYFCASSPVLSNTGELFFGEGSRLTVL.

The V and J genes are TRBV28 and TRBJ1-2, with 7 positions matching TRBD1. The V segment lost 4 bases and the J segment 3 bases; nucleotides outside the gene matches: 11. The V gene's germline CDR1 is MDHEN and CDR2 SYDVKM. The CDR3 length is 16 residues. CDR3 sequence: CASSYRTGRIYYGYTF. Here the CDR3 DNA reads TGTGCCAGCAGTTACCGGACAGGACGCATCTACTATGGCTACACCTTC.

The chain joins TRBV19 to TRBJ1-2, with 7 bases matching TRBD1. Trimming cost V 3 bases and J 5 bases; bases outside gene matches: 6. CDR3 length: 14 amino acids. Germline V lookup: CDR1 LNHDA, CDR2 SQIVND (reference sequence). In DNA form, the CDR3 reads TGTGCCAGTAGTATGCCCCCAGGGGGGTATGGCTACACCTTC. Its translation: CASSMPPGGYGYTF.

The CDR3 DNA is TGTGCCAGCAGCTTAGAATGGCAGGGAAGCAATCAGCCCCAGCATTTT. This codes for CASSLEWQGSNQPQHF. The V call is TRBV7-2, the J call TRBJ1-5; TRBD1 is a possible D gene (5 bases). V lost 1 base and J lost 1, with 11 bases in between. This CDR3 has 16 residues. Per the germline V gene, CDR1 is SGHTA and CDR2 is FQGNSA.

The chain recombines TRBV7-8 with TRBJ2-5, with 10 bases identical to TRBD2. Germline trimming cut 5 bases from V and 3 bases from J; bases unmatched to any gene: 3. The CDR3 has 14 residues. The germline CDR1 and CDR2 sequences are SGHVS and FQNEAQ. The CDR3 DNA is TGTGCCAGCAGCACCGGACTAGCGGAAGAGACCCAGTACTTC. This translates into CASSTGLAEETQYF. Complete variable domain (other parts from reference TRBV7-8 and TRBJ2-5): GAGVSQSPRYKVAKRGQDVALRCDPISGHVSLFWYQQALGQGPEFLTYFQNEAQLDKSGLPSDRFFAERPEGSVSTLKIQRTQQEDSAVYLCASSTGLAEETQYFGPGTRLLVL.

The rearrangement links TRBV10-3 to TRBJ1-2; TRBD1 matches 10 bases. The ends lost 4 bases at V and 8 bases at J; junction bases unmatched: 4. This CDR3 spans 13 amino acids. Germline-derived CDR1 and CDR2 are ENHRY and SYGVKD. The CDR3 sequence is CAISVGTGEGYTF. DNA of the CDR3: TGTGCCATCAGTGTTGGGACAGGGGAGGGCTACACCTTC.

The chain employs TRBV18 and TRBJ2-7, with D possibly TRBD2 on 5 matching bases. Germline V gene sequence: CDR1 KGHSH, CDR2 LQKENI. V was clipped by 4 bases and J by 3 bases, with 16 bases between them. The CDR3 is made up of 15 amino acids. CDR3 loop: CASSHGDPSDYEQYF. CDR3 coding DNA: TGTGCCAGCTCACACGGGGATCCCTCGGACTACGAGCAGTACTTC.

The gene calls are TRBV6-5 and TRBJ1-6, with D uncertain. V was clipped by 0 bases and J by 7 bases, with 7 bases between them. The CDR3 runs 14 residues. Per the germline V gene, CDR1 is MNHEY and CDR2 is SVGAGI. The CDR3 nucleotides are TGTGCCAGCAGTTACTCGTTTCAGAATTCACCCCTCCACTTT. Encoded protein: CASSYSFQNSPLHF.

This clone was counted a few times. The CDR3 sequence: CASSIRAQGLWDTEAFF. DNA for the CDR3: TGTGCCAGTAGTATAAGGGCCCAGGGGCTTTGGGACACTGAAGCTTTCTTT. The chain carries TRBV19 and TRBJ1-1; possibly TRBD1 for D (6 bases). CDR1 LNHDA and CDR2 SQIVND come from the germline V gene (reference sequence). The V end was cut by 2 bases, the J end by 3 bases, with 19 bases between. CDR3 length: 17 amino acids.

This rearrangement joins TRBV19 to TRBJ1-2, with 7 bases fitting TRBD1. Trimming cost V 5 bases and J 2 bases; bases outside gene matches: 17. Looked up from germline, CDR1 is LNHDA and CDR2 is SQIVND (reference sequence). The length of the CDR3 is 18 residues. This chain's CDR3 is CASSYTGTALSPNYGYTF. DNA for the CDR3: TGTGCCAGTAGTTACACCGGGACAGCCCTATCCCCGAACTATGGCTACACCTTC.

This chain joins TRBV10-3 and TRBJ1-1, with 8 bases fitting TRBD1. This CDR3 is 15 amino acids long. The germline V gene encodes CDR1 ENHRY and CDR2 SYGVKD. Germline trimming cut 2 bases from V and 6 bases from J; bases unmatched to any gene: 8. In DNA form, the CDR3 reads TGTGCCATCAGTGAGCCAGGACAGGGAAGCCCTGAAGCTTTCTTT. This encodes CAISEPGQGSPEAFF.

This chain links TRBV24-1 with TRBJ2-5; TRBD1 agrees at 12 bases. With 1 base clipped from V and 5 bases from J, the junction kept 7 bases outside the gene matches. This CDR3 region has 17 residues. CDR1 KGHDR and CDR2 SFDVKD come from the germline V gene. In DNA form, the CDR3 reads TGTGCCACCAGTGATTTCCTAGGGACAGGGGGCGGTGAGACCCAGTACTTC. Protein sequence: CATSDFLGTGGGETQYF.

The rearrangement joins TRBV3-1 (or the pseudogene TRBV3-2) to TRBJ2-1, with D hard to call. CDR3 length: 16 amino acids. Germline CDR1 LGHDT, CDR2 YNNKEL (reference sequence). Trimming shortened V by 0 bases and J by 5 bases, and 14 bases separated the two germline ends. The CDR3 DNA follows: TGTGCCAGCAGCCAAGATGTCCTAGAAGTAAACAATGAGCAGTTCTTC. Residues: CASSQDVLEVNNEQFF.

The chain uses TRBV5-1 and TRBJ1-6, with D unresolved. The CDR3 covers 15 residues. Trimming pared 0 bases from V and 4 bases from J, leaving 8 bases between. The V gene's germline CDR1 is SGHRS and CDR2 YFSETQ. The CDR3 region is CASSLEAAYNSPLHF. CDR3 bases: TGCGCCAGCAGCTTGGAGGCGGCTTATAATTCACCCCTCCACTTT.

This chain joins TRBV27 and TRBJ2-7; D gene ambiguous. The CDR3 covers 14 residues. V lost 0 bases to trimming and J lost 3 bases, with 9 bases between them. The germline CDR1 and CDR2 sequences are MNHEY and SMNVEV (reference sequence). This CDR3 is CASSLSQVGYEQYF. In nucleotides, the CDR3 is TGTGCCAGCAGTTTATCCCAGGTTGGCTACGAGCAGTACTTC.

The chain has TRBV28 and TRBJ1-6; the D is unclear. Germline V gene sequence: CDR1 MDHEN, CDR2 SYDVKM. The CDR3 is made up of 12 amino acids. Trimming stripped 10 bases from V and 5 bases from J, with 9 bases between. CDR3 DNA: TGTGCCACATCGGTGAATAATTCACCCCTCCACTTT. It specifies CATSVNNSPLHF.

The chain carries TRBV27 and TRBJ2-5; 9 bases map to TRBD2. Germline V gene data show CDR1 as MNHEY and CDR2 as SMNVEV (reference sequence). This CDR3 comprises 14 residues. The J segment lost 6 bases and the V segment lost 5 bases, leaving 7 bases of the junction unmatched. CDR3 sequence (DNA): TGTGCCAGCAGTCTAGGGACTAGCCCCCAGACCCAGTACTTC. As protein: CASSLGTSPQTQYF.

J is TRBJ1-1 and V is TRBV14; the D gene is possibly TRBD1 (6 bases). This CDR3 region has 15 residues. V was trimmed by 4 bases and J by 1 base, leaving 13 bases between them. Germline assignment: CDR1 SGHDN and CDR2 FVKESK. CDR3 loop: CASSLTGGPNTEAFF. The CDR3 DNA is TGTGCCAGCAGCCTCACGGGGGGGCCGAACACTGAAGCTTTCTTT.

The rearrangement uses TRBV19 and TRBJ1-5, with unresolved D. This CDR3 contains 14 residues. CDR1 is LNHDA, CDR2 SQIVND, per germline (reference sequence). V was trimmed by 2 bases and J by 1 base, leaving 6 bases between them. The DNA for the CDR3 is TGTGCCAGTAGTATAAGAGAGAGCAATCAGCCCCAGCATTTT. Its translation is CASSIRESNQPQHF.